Each of the 17 T cell receptor beta chains below was sequenced from the same sample in a study of T cell clones after liver transplantation. Sequencing was performed with immunoSEQ multiplex PCR; in TCRdb, only in-frame clones are kept and a portion is missing. The sample holds tens of thousands of clones, about 82% seen once. The starting material was CD4+ T cells from blood, obtained 45 to 46 months after liver transplant. Receptors originate from a human patient who received a liver transplant. Part of the T cells may come from the graft donor.

J is TRBJ2-7 and V is TRBV10-2; D perhaps matches TRBD2 (5 bases). V dropped 6 bases and J dropped 6 bases, with 15 bases sitting between them. CDR3 length equals 13 residues. CDR1 and CDR2 from the germline V gene are WSHSY and SAAADI. The CDR3 loop reads CASRLMEAGEQYF. The CDR3 DNA sequence: TGCGCCAGCAGGCTTATGGAGGCAGGCGAGCAGTACTTC.

The CDR3 DNA reads as TGTGCCAGCAGCCTCCTTAGCACAGATACGCAGTATTTT. Translating it yields CASSLLSTDTQYF. The V gene is TRBV28, the J gene TRBJ2-3; D ambiguous. CDR1 and CDR2 (germline): MDHEN, SYDVKM. Trimming removed 6 bases at V and 0 bases at J, with 7 bases between. CDR3 length: 13 amino acids. Full variable domain (remainder filled in from reference TRBV28 and TRBJ2-3): DVKVTQSSRYLVKRTGEKVFLECVQDMDHENMFWYRQDPGLGLRLIYFSYDVKMKEKGDIPEGYSVSREKKERFSLILESASTNQTSMYLCASSLLSTDTQYFGPGTRLTVL.

This chain joins TRBV28 and TRBJ2-7, with D uncertain. The CDR3 is 12 residues long. Germline V gives CDR1 MDHEN, CDR2 SYDVKM. The V and J ends lost 4 bases and 9 bases respectively, with 13 bases between them. The CDR3 sequence is CASSSSQEGQYF. CDR3 DNA: TGTGCCAGCAGTTCATCCCAAGAAGGGCAGTACTTC.

The J gene is TRBJ2-1, the V gene TRBV9, with D tentatively TRBD2 (6 bases). CDR1 SGDLS and CDR2 YYNGEE come from the germline V gene. This CDR3 is built from 16 residues. Trimming cost V 0 bases and J 6 bases, with 16 bases left between them. Here the CDR3 DNA reads TGTGCCAGCAGCGTAGTGCGTGAGGGGACTGGCAATGAGCAGTTCTTC. Translation gives CASSVVREGTGNEQFF.

This clone was seen a handful of times. This chain joins TRBV28 and TRBJ2-7; the match to TRBD2 covers 10 bases. The CDR3 runs to 15 residues. Germline V gene lookup returns CDR1 MDHEN and CDR2 SYDVKM. Germline trimming cut 4 bases from V and 6 bases from J; bases unmatched to any gene: 9. CDR3 sequence: CASSSPGTSVSEQYF. The CDR3, as DNA: TGTGCCAGCAGTTCACCCGGGACTAGCGTCTCCGAGCAGTACTTC.

J is TRBJ1-4 and V is TRBV2; possibly TRBD1 for D (5 bases). Germline CDR1 and CDR2: SNHLY and FYNNEI. The CDR3 contains 14 residues. V was trimmed by 6 bases and J by 8 bases, leaving 16 bases between them. CDR3 in DNA: TGTGCCAGCAGCAGGGCCCCAACGTGGGAAAAACTGTTTTTT. Protein: CASSRAPTWEKLFF.

The chain carries TRBV6-1 and TRBJ2-2; 7 bases are a match to TRBD2. V was clipped by 4 bases and J by 2 bases; unmatched bases: 4. Germline values: CDR1 MNHNS, CDR2 SASEGT. The CDR3 consists of 15 residues. CDR3 sequence: CASSARGSNTGELFF. The CDR3 nucleotides read TGTGCCAGCAGTGCCCGCGGGAGCAACACCGGGGAGCTGTTTTTT.

This chain connects TRBV29-1 to TRBJ2-1; TRBD2 aligns across 11 bases. CDR1 is SQVTM, CDR2 ANQGSEA, per germline. The CDR3 is 14 residues long. The trim removed 4 bases at V and 3 bases at J, leaving 2 bases unmatched. The CDR3: CSVAGTSGYNEQFF. Here the CDR3 DNA reads TGCAGCGTTGCGGGGACTAGCGGCTACAATGAGCAGTTCTTC.

The rearrangement joins TRBV4-2 to TRBJ2-3; 15 bases fit TRBD2. V was pared by 5 bases and J by 6 bases, with 9 bases of the junction left unmatched. Germline V gene lookup returns CDR1 LGHNA and CDR2 YNFKEQ. The length of the CDR3 is 17 residues. CDR3 in DNA: TGTGCCAGCAGCTTGGGACTAGCGGGAGGCAGGAGGGATACGCAGTATTTT. It yields the protein CASSLGLAGGRRDTQYF.

As for this clone: The sample has other DNA sequences that encode this CDR3 too. The CDR3 loop reads CASSRLSYEQYF. As DNA, the CDR3 is TGTGCCAGCAGCCGACTCTCCTACGAGCAGTACTTC. The chain employs TRBV2 and TRBJ2-7; D is undetermined. Germline V lookup: CDR1 SNHLY, CDR2 FYNNEI. Trimming removed 6 bases at V and 0 bases at J, with 6 bases between. The CDR3 length is 12 residues.

V and J are TRBV15 and TRBJ2-1, with 7 nucleotides matching TRBD2. Trimming took 2 bases from V and 7 from J; bases not matched to a gene: 2. Germline lookup yields CDR1 LNHNV and CDR2 YYDKDF (reference sequence). There are 13 residues in the CDR3. CDR3 in amino acids: CATSRSGGNEQFF. CDR3 sequence (DNA): TGTGCCACCAGCAGATCCGGGGGGAATGAGCAGTTCTTC.

This sequence joins TRBV30 and TRBJ2-7, with TRBD2 as a possible D gene (5 bases). This CDR3 comprises 12 residues. V lost 2 bases and J lost 4, with 9 bases in between. In germline, CDR1 is GTSNPN, CDR2 SVGIG (reference sequence). As DNA, the CDR3 is TGTGCCTGGAGTCGAGGGTGGTACGAGCAGTACTTC. Protein sequence: CAWSRGWYEQYF.

The chain uses TRBV7-9 and TRBJ1-2; D uncertain. V lost 2 bases and J 5 bases, leaving 9 bases between the germline ends. Germline V gene sequence: CDR1 SEHNR, CDR2 FQNEAQ (reference sequence). This CDR3 has 13 amino acids. The CDR3 nucleotides read TGTGCCAGCAGCTTAATCTCGTGGTATGGCTACACCTTC. Translating it yields CASSLISWYGYTF.

This clone was recorded once. The CDR3, as DNA: TGCAGTGTGGGCAGGGTTGAAAAACTGTTTTTT. Amino acids: CSVGRVEKLFF. The gene calls are TRBV20-1 and TRBJ1-4; maybe TRBD1 (5 bases). The germline V gene has CDR1 DFQATT and CDR2 SNEGSKA (reference sequence). V was pared by 7 bases and J by 7 bases, with 10 bases between. The CDR3 extends over 11 amino acids.

This clone occurred a few times. The chain has TRBV27 and TRBJ1-5; the D gene is possibly TRBD1 (6 bases). Looked up from germline, CDR1 is MNHEY and CDR2 is SMNVEV (reference sequence). V was cut by 3 bases and J by 6 bases, with 9 bases left in between. The CDR3 consists of 13 residues. As DNA, the CDR3 is TGTGCCAGCAGTTTCAGGGGCGGTCAGCCCCAGCATTTT. Its protein is CASSFRGGQPQHF.

This clone was recorded once. This chain uses TRBV2 with TRBJ1-1; no reliable D call. The germline V gene encodes CDR1 SNHLY and CDR2 FYNNEI. The CDR3 is 13 amino acids. V was cut by 3 bases and J by 5 bases, with 10 bases left in between. CDR3 nucleotide sequence: TGTGCCAGCAGTGACGTACGACGGACTGAAGCTTTCTTT. This sequence encodes CASSDVRRTEAFF.

The chain recombines TRBV7-9 with TRBJ1-2; no firm D call. Germline-derived CDR1 and CDR2 are SEHNR and FQNEAQ (reference sequence). V lost 6 bases and J lost 4, with 18 bases in between. The CDR3 has 15 amino acids. The CDR3 sequence is CASSSSTRNLYGYTF. CDR3 bases: TGTGCCAGCAGTTCATCCACGCGGAATCTCTATGGCTACACCTTC. Full variable domain (rest looked up from reference TRBV7-9 and TRBJ1-2): DTGVSQNPRHKITKRGQNVTFRCDPISEHNRLYWYRQTLGQGPEFLTYFQNEAQLEKSRLLSDRFSAERPKGSFSTLEIQRTEQGDSAMYLCASSSSTRNLYGYTFGSGTRLTVV.